This entry lists 29 T cell receptor beta chains sequenced from one sample in a study of CXCR3-negative and CXCR3-positive naive CD8 T cells. Preparation of TRB cDNA libraries relied on 5' RACE carrying UMI labels. TCRdb reprocessed the 5' RACE reads; each CDR3 protein has one entry and no DNA is given. Recorded for this sample: approximately 41,000 distinct CDR3 sequences. Sequencing was done on a sample of memory CD8+ T cells from blood. The receptors were sampled from a human donor in good health. Some clones in this sample may be carry-over from other donors' samples.

The CDR3 sequence: CASSNGTANYGYTF. V and J are TRBV4-1 and TRBJ1-2; TCRdb reports TRBD1, a call that lacks DNA to check it against. CDR1 and CDR2 from the germline V gene are MGHRA and YSYEKL. This CDR3 region has 14 residues.

The gene calls are TRBV24-1 and TRBJ2-1; TCRdb proposes TRBD1, but this gene call is untestable without DNA. The length of the CDR3 is 13 residues. CDR1 and CDR2 (germline): KGHDR, SFDVKD. CDR3 sequence reads: CATAGQGNNEQFF.

The chain is built from TRBV29-1 and TRBJ1-6; TCRdb calls TRBD1, which cannot be checked without DNA. This CDR3 region has 11 residues. In germline, CDR1 is SQVTM, CDR2 ANQGSEA. CDR3 amino acids: CSVFETGTLHF.

The chain joins TRBV5-6 to TRBJ2-7; the TCRdb call, TRBD1, lacks DNA for checking. Germline V lookup: CDR1 SGHDT, CDR2 YYEEEE. The CDR3 is made up of 14 amino acids. The CDR3 protein is CASSAGTSYYEQYF.

CDR3 sequence reads: CASSFRDADTQYF. The chain links TRBV7-9 to TRBJ2-3. The CDR3 length is 13 residues. CDR1 and CDR2 from the germline V gene are SEHNR and FQNEAQ (reference sequence).

This chain links TRBV20-1 with TRBJ2-1; checking the TCRdb D call of TRBD1 is not possible without DNA. The CDR3 has 11 amino acids. Per germline, CDR1 DFQATT and CDR2 SNEGSKA (reference sequence). This CDR3 reads CSARGGNEQFF.

The V call is TRBV29-1, the J call TRBJ2-5; TCRdb gives TRBD2 as the D gene, but with no DNA this cannot be confirmed. Germline CDR1 reads SQVTM; CDR2 reads ANQGSEA. The CDR3 extends over 13 amino acids. The CDR3 reads CSVPRGGRETQYF.

This chain links TRBV7-9 with TRBJ2-7; TCRdb's assignment of TRBD1 cannot be checked, as there is no DNA. The CDR3 loop spans 11 amino acids. Germline V gene lookup returns CDR1 SEHNR and CDR2 FQNEAQ (reference sequence). CDR3: CASSLVRDLLF.

The genes are TRBV6-2 or TRBV6-3 and TRBJ2-7. This CDR3 comprises 13 residues. Looked up from germline, CDR1 is MNHEY and CDR2 is SVGEGT. The CDR3 spells CASSYLDPYEQYF.

The chain recombines TRBV19 with TRBJ2-1; there is no DNA to check the TCRdb D call of TRBD2. Germline V gives CDR1 LNHDA, CDR2 SQIVND (reference sequence). This CDR3 region has 14 residues. CDR3 amino acids: CASSLGLAGNEQFF.

The chain joins TRBV29-1 to TRBJ2-1; TCRdb indicates TRBD1, and absent DNA this call remains unverified. This CDR3 has 16 amino acids. In germline, CDR1 is SQVTM, CDR2 ANQGSEA. The CDR3 loop reads CSVELIGQGDHNEQFF.

The chain is built from TRBV7-9 and TRBJ2-7; without DNA, the TCRdb call of TRBD1 cannot be checked. The germline CDR1 and CDR2 sequences are SEHNR and FQNEAQ (reference sequence). This CDR3 is 15 amino acids long. CDR3 protein: CASSLSGTGFAEQYF.

The chain recombines TRBV20-1 with TRBJ1-2. Looked up from germline, CDR1 is DFQATT and CDR2 is SNEGSKA (reference sequence). This CDR3 contains 11 residues. This CDR3 reads CSARGGYGYTF.

The gene calls are TRBV6-5 and TRBJ2-5; TCRdb designates TRBD1, a call that cannot be tested without DNA. The germline gives CDR1 MNHEY, CDR2 SVGAGI. The CDR3 runs 15 residues. This CDR3 reads CASSPGTGGGETQYF.

The rearrangement uses TRBV27 and TRBJ2-5; the TRBD2 assignment by TCRdb is unverifiable without DNA. The CDR3 totals 14 residues. Looked up from germline, CDR1 is MNHEY and CDR2 is SMNVEV (reference sequence). The CDR3 here is CASSERGIQETQYF.

The chain carries TRBV15 and TRBJ1-4; TCRdb outputs TRBD1, but without DNA this stays unchecked. The CDR3 spans 16 residues. Germline values: CDR1 LNHNV, CDR2 YYDKDF (reference sequence). CDR3 residues: CATSRDSGTGNEKLFF. Supplemented by reference TRBV15 and TRBJ1-4, the full variable domain reads DAMVIQNPRYQVTQFGKPVTLSCSQTLNHNVMYWYQQKSSQAPKLLFHYYDKDFNNEADTPDNFQSRRPNTSFCFLDIRSPGLGDTAMYLCATSRDSGTGNEKLFFGSGTQLSVL.

V usage is TRBV7-3 and J usage is TRBJ2-3; without DNA, the TCRdb call of TRBD1 cannot be checked. The germline V gene encodes CDR1 SGHTA and CDR2 FQGTGA. CDR3 length: 15 amino acids. CDR3 protein: CASSLAGTYTDTQYF.

This chain joins TRBV15 and TRBJ2-7; TCRdb's D gene call, TRBD2, goes unchecked for lack of DNA. Germline loops: CDR1 LNHNV, CDR2 YYDKDF (reference sequence). This CDR3 spans 14 amino acids. CDR3 in amino acids: CATPTTRDSYEQYF.

The V gene is TRBV5-5, the J gene TRBJ2-5; no DNA is available, so the TRBD2 call from TCRdb remains unchecked. The CDR3 covers 14 residues. The germline V gene encodes CDR1 SGHKS and CDR2 YYEKEE (reference sequence). CDR3 in amino acids: CASSLWSGQETQYF. The variable domain in full, completed from reference TRBV5-5 and TRBJ2-5, reads DAGVTQSPTHLIKTRGQQVTLRCSPISGHKSVSWYQQVLGQGPQFIFQYYEKEERGRGNFPDRFSARQFPNYSSELNVNALLLGDSALYLCASSLWSGQETQYFGPGTRLLVL.

V is TRBV4-3 and J is TRBJ2-5; TCRdb's D call, TRBD2, is unchecked because there is no DNA. The CDR3 runs to 16 residues. In germline, CDR1 is LGHNA, CDR2 YSLEER. The CDR3 loop reads CASSQGSTSGVETQYF.

The chain couples TRBV19 to TRBJ1-1; checking the TCRdb D call of TRBD1 is not possible without DNA. Germline values: CDR1 LNHDA, CDR2 SQIVND (reference sequence). CDR3 size: 14 residues. This CDR3 is CASSIEDRPVEAFF.

The chain is built from TRBV28 and TRBJ2-7; TCRdb gives TRBD2 as the D gene, but with no DNA this cannot be confirmed. Germline CDR1 is MDHEN and CDR2 is SYDVKM. The CDR3 length is 16 residues. The CDR3 loop reads CASRTVWGDRSYEQYF.

This clonotype is classed as medium-sized by frequency. CDR3 residues: CAIRSTGSSYNEQFF. The chain joins TRBV10-3 to TRBJ2-1. CDR3 length equals 15 residues. Germline CDR1 is ENHRY and CDR2 is SYGVKD.

The rearrangement links TRBV6-1 to TRBJ2-2. The CDR3 covers 15 residues. CDR1 MNHNS and CDR2 SASEGT come from the germline V gene. Here the CDR3 reads CASSDWIENTGELFF.

The V gene is TRBV29-1, the J gene TRBJ2-7; TCRdb returns TRBD1, unconfirmable since there is no DNA. This CDR3 is 13 amino acids long. Germline lookup yields CDR1 SQVTM and CDR2 ANQGSEA. The CDR3 protein is CSVVGTGGYEQYF.

The chain has TRBV10-3 and TRBJ1-2. The CDR3 consists of 14 residues. Germline CDR1 is ENHRY and CDR2 is SYGVKD. The CDR3 is CAISESTGLYGYTF.

The V gene is TRBV20-1, the J gene TRBJ1-2. From germline, CDR1 is DFQATT and CDR2 SNEGSKA (reference sequence). This CDR3 contains 13 residues. CDR3: CSAREGPYYGYTF.

This chain links TRBV7-3 with TRBJ2-1. CDR3 size: 15 residues. Germline CDR1 SGHTA, CDR2 FQGTGA. The CDR3 loop is CASSFYDSSYNEQFF.

V and J are TRBV23-1 and TRBJ2-1; the TCRdb D gene call, TRBD2, has no DNA to confirm it. TRBV23-1 is an ORF, with its function uncertain. The CDR3 has 15 residues. The CDR3 loop reads CASSQVRGGLREQFF.